Shown below are 12 T cell receptor beta chains from a single sample sequenced in a study of blood T cell repertoires in COVID-19 (dated by TCRdb to 2020 to 2021). The library was made by the immunoSEQ multiplex PCR assay. In its TCRdb copy, this immuneACCESS table keeps in-frame sequences only and misses some clones. Where compared with another copy, unresolved V genes explain less than half of these, and the others have no known cause. The sample table holds roughly 250,000 clones, of which about 85% were seen once. About 7% of the sample is in the top ten clones. The material sequenced was peripheral blood. Every receptor here comes from a man aged 55 to 70 who had recovered from COVID-19.

This clone was counted a few times. V and J are TRBV6-5 and TRBJ1-2, with no clear D. CDR1 and CDR2 from the germline V gene are MNHEY and SVGAGI. Deletions cut 5 bases from V and 0 bases from J, with 7 bases between. The CDR3 runs 13 residues. The CDR3 DNA follows: TGTGCCAGCAGTAAAACAGCTAACTATGGCTACACCTTC. Amino acids: CASSKTANYGYTF.

This clone was found once. This rearrangement joins TRBV6-5 to TRBJ2-5; 13 positions agree with TRBD2. After removal of 2 bases from V and 9 bases from J, the junction contained 9 bases not matched to a gene. Germline CDR1 is MNHEY and CDR2 is SVGAGI. The CDR3 runs 16 residues. CDR3 region: CASSYVGLAGDRAQYF. The CDR3 region has the DNA TGTGCCAGCAGTTACGTTGGACTAGCGGGGGATCGAGCCCAGTACTTC.

The rearrangement links TRBV12-5 to TRBJ2-5; the match to TRBD2 covers 8 bases. The CDR3 consists of 17 residues. CDR1 LGHNT and CDR2 FRNRAP come from the germline V gene. J gave up 4 bases and V 3 bases, and 13 bases lay outside the gene matches. The chain's CDR3 is CASGFFSGASSTETQYF. The CDR3 DNA sequence: TGTGCTAGTGGTTTCTTTAGCGGGGCCAGCTCGACAGAGACCCAGTACTTC.

The chain links TRBV2 to TRBJ1-5; 7 bases map to TRBD1. There are 13 residues in the CDR3. V was clipped by 6 bases and J by 5 bases; unmatched bases: 4. Per germline, CDR1 SNHLY and CDR2 FYNNEI. CDR3 sequence reads: CASREGAYQPQHF. DNA for the CDR3: TGTGCCAGCAGGGAGGGGGCGTATCAGCCCCAGCATTTT.

This clone was recorded only once. The chain recombines TRBV21-1 with TRBJ1-2. TRBV21-1 constitutes a pseudogene. This CDR3 has 17 amino acids. CDR3 region: CASSPRGVREDNYGYTF. For the CDR3, the DNA is TGTGCCAGCAGCCCTCGGGGGGTTAGGGAAGATAACTATGGCTACACCTTC.

The chain is built from TRBV7-9 and TRBJ1-2; 7 positions match TRBD1. Trimming cost V 7 bases and J 8 bases; bases outside gene matches: 16. The CDR3 is made up of 15 amino acids. Germline V gene data show CDR1 as SEHNR and CDR2 as FQNEAQ (reference sequence). The CDR3 protein is CASNGGEQGMPGYTF. CDR3 coding DNA: TGTGCCAGCAATGGAGGGGAACAGGGGATGCCCGGCTACACCTTC.

A few counts support this clone. The chain joins TRBV7-6 to TRBJ2-1; TRBD1 is a possible D gene (6 bases). The CDR3 spans 15 residues. Germline values: CDR1 SGHVS, CDR2 FNYEAQ. V was pared by 3 bases and J by 10 bases, with 19 bases between. The CDR3 protein is CASSFTTTGSEEQFF. In DNA, the CDR3 is TGTGCCAGCAGCTTTACTACGACAGGTTCGGAGGAGCAGTTCTTC.

This chain joins TRBV4-1 and TRBJ2-3; 16 bases align to TRBD2. From germline, CDR1 is MGHRA and CDR2 YSYEKL. With 4 bases clipped from V and 4 bases from J, the junction kept 5 bases outside the gene matches. The CDR3 consists of 17 residues. CDR3 in amino acids: CASSPGLAGGLADTQYF. In DNA form, the CDR3 reads TGCGCCAGCAGCCCGGGACTAGCGGGGGGGCTGGCAGATACGCAGTATTTT.

The chain links TRBV5-5 to TRBJ2-7, with a possible D match to TRBD2 (5 bases). V gave up 2 bases and J gave up 1 base, with 16 bases separating them. The CDR3 sequence is 16 residues long. Germline V gene lookup returns CDR1 SGHKS and CDR2 YYEKEE (reference sequence). The CDR3 region is CASSFGVTPASYEQYV. CDR3 in DNA: TGTGCCAGCAGCTTCGGGGTAACCCCAGCATCCTACGAGCAGTACGTC.

V is TRBV29-1 and J is TRBJ1-2; D call uncertain. CDR3 length: 13 amino acids. V was clipped by 7 bases and J by 5 bases, with 17 bases between them. Germline V gene lookup returns CDR1 SQVTM and CDR2 ANQGSEA. The CDR3 is CSAAGPRGYGYTF. The CDR3 DNA sequence: TGCAGCGCCGCAGGTCCTCGGGGATATGGCTACACCTTC.

This clone was detected only once. This chain links TRBV19 with TRBJ1-5, with D hard to call. The V gene lost 4 bases and the J gene lost 3 bases, with 19 bases spanning the gap. This CDR3 spans 17 amino acids. Germline V lookup: CDR1 LNHDA, CDR2 SQIVND (reference sequence). The CDR3 loop reads CASSKFGGGLDNQPQHF. CDR3 DNA: TGTGCCAGTAGTAAATTTGGTGGAGGGCTGGACAATCAGCCCCAGCATTTT. The entire variable domain, with the rest obtained from reference TRBV19 and TRBJ1-5, is as follows: DGGITQSPKYLFRKEGQNVTLSCEQNLNHDAMYWYRQDPGQGLRLIYYSQIVNDFQKGDIAEGYSVSREKKESFPLTVTSAQKNPTAFYLCASSKFGGGLDNQPQHFGDGTRLSIL.

This clone has a single count. The J gene is TRBJ1-4, the V gene TRBV6-4, with D tentatively TRBD1 (5 bases). V lost 0 bases, J lost 7 bases, and 15 bases lay in between. Germline V CDR1 and CDR2: MRHNA, SNTAGT. CDR3 length: 16 amino acids. CDR3 nucleotide sequence: TGTGCCAGCAGTGACTCCGGCAGGGAAGGAGTTGAAAAACTGTTTTTT. This encodes CASSDSGREGVEKLFF.